A selection of T cell receptor beta chains follows, all from one sample in a study of shared clonotypes between healthy human individuals. Measured with immunoSEQ multiplex PCR; TCRdb has only the in-frame clones, and not every one. In the table there are some 2 million clones, 90% to 95% of which are singletons. The specimen was naive CD4+ T cells sorted from blood. The source of these receptors is a man aged 18 to 30 in good health. Each CDR3 is given with its conserved first and last residue. The D gene is left open where the match is weak.

>TRBV28|.
CASSLMFTEAFF
>TRBV9|TRBD1
CASSVLPGQGSYGYTF
>TRBV6-1|.
CASTKLISGNTIYF
>TRBV27|TRBD1
CASSSPGQTYEQYF
>TRBV6-1|.
CASSAQINTGELFF
>TRBV5-4|.
CASSLTTDTQYF
>TRBV6-6|.
CASSLDLPPNFEQFF
>TRBV7-2|.
CASSRGRGQFF
>TRBV5-6|TRBD2
CASSSLGLAGMQETQYF
>TRBV7-9|.
CASSFGTARTQYF
>TRBV4-1|TRBD2
CASSQGGNYEQYF
>TRBV7-9|TRBD1
CASSFGDSGGTDTQYF
>TRBV25-1|.
CASQSAGSGANVLTF
>TRBV18|.
CASSPGWDTTYNEQFF
>TRBV7-2|.
CASSLYRFNQPQHF
>TRBV6-6|.
CASLLDSPYNSPLHF
>TRBV28|TRBD1
CASNSGTAGEKLFF
>TRBV7-2|.
CASSFRDEYNEQFF
>TRBV30|.
CAWSRDLNEKLFF
>TRBV10-3|.
CAISETPYNQPQHF
>TRBV30|.
CAWKSSRREKLFF
>TRBV18|TRBD1
CASSTKDRNHEQYF
>TRBV15|.
CATSRRELNTEAFF
>TRBV29-1|.
CSVLGVSQETQYF
>TRBV7-2|.
CASSLGRREPQHF
>TRBV7-9|TRBD1
CASSLDRIHEQYF
>TRBV5-4|.
CASSSTASRVQETQYF
>TRBV18|.
CASSTSVQTSNQPQHF
>TRBV2|.
CASRLDGLANYGYTF
>TRBV2|.
CASSLGIEQFF
>TRBV7-6|.
CASSLAQGGEQYF
>TRBV5-1|.
CASSSGPGGTGELFF
>TRBV6-5|.
CASSYDRPFGGNTIYF
>TRBV5-1|TRBD1
CASSPRDRPYEQYF
>TRBV4-1|TRBD1
CASSHPDREKLFF
>TRBV7-8|TRBD2
CASTPVGTSGTGELFF
>TRBV30|.
CAWNGRRQWGETQYF
>TRBV7-2|.
CASSLGMNTEAFF
>TRBV29-1|TRBD2
CSAIFPSGGVSRSQYF
>TRBV19|TRBD2
CASSIIGRNYEQYF
>TRBV2|.
CASSGVGAPGETQYF
>TRBV7-9|TRBD1
CASSVGQGVNEKLFF
>TRBV10-3|TRBD1
CAISQPGQGRPEAFF
>TRBV19|TRBD1
CASRSDRGRSNQPQHF
>TRBV29-1|.
CSVRLDSATNEKLFF
>TRBV7-3|TRBD1
CASSPGGQGLNEQYF
>TRBV6-5|.
CASSYQSGGSGNTIYF
>TRBV6-5|.
CASSYPERGLKTQYF